What follows are 5 T cell receptor beta chains derived from one specimen sequenced in a study of beta chain features in type 1 diabetes. Reverse transcription of all isolated RNA meant that expressed TCRB transcripts were sequenced. Assay: immunoSEQ multiplex PCR; the TCRdb copy retains only in-frame clones and omits some. The sample comprises roughly 240,000 clones, over 12% of which are singletons, and about 0.03% rests with the top ten. The sequencing input was naive CD4+ T cells from blood. These receptors all stem from a woman between 35 and 50 years old in good health.

This clone occurred a few times. This chain uses TRBV23-1 with TRBJ1-1, with D hard to call. TRBV23-1 is identified as an open reading frame with a role that is uncertain. Trimming stripped 2 bases from V and 4 bases from J, with 5 bases between. This CDR3 contains 12 residues. The CDR3 DNA sequence: TGCGCCAGCAGTCAAAGAGGCACTGAAGCTTTCTTT. Amino acid sequence: CASSQRGTEAFF.

This clone was detected only once. V and J are TRBV9 and TRBJ2-2; possibly TRBD1 for D (5 bases). The CDR3 extends over 17 amino acids. Per the germline V gene, CDR1 is SGDLS and CDR2 is YYNGEE. V was trimmed by 0 bases and J by 0 bases, leaving 12 bases between them. The CDR3 DNA reads TGTGCCAGCAGCGTAGTTTCAGGGCCCGCGAACACCGGGGAGCTGTTTTTT. Translating gives CASSVVSGPANTGELFF.

J is TRBJ2-2 and V is TRBV9, with no clear D. V was pared by 0 bases and J by 5 bases, with 14 bases between. Germline values: CDR1 SGDLS, CDR2 YYNGEE. The CDR3 length is 16 residues. CDR3 region: CASSVGSLSITGELFF. The CDR3 nucleotides are TGTGCCAGCAGCGTAGGTAGTCTCTCTATTACCGGGGAGCTGTTTTTT.

This clone was recorded a few times. This chain links TRBV6-4 with TRBJ2-3; 11 bases align to TRBD2. CDR1 and CDR2 from the germline V gene are MRHNA and SNTAGT. V was clipped by 6 bases and J by 4 bases; unmatched bases: 3. This CDR3 has 14 residues. The CDR3 DNA follows: TGTGCCAGCAGAGCTAGCGGGGGGCCAGATACGCAGTATTTT. It yields the protein CASRASGGPDTQYF.

The DNA of the CDR3 is TGTGCCAGCAGCTTCGGCCAGGGGGTTTTCGAGCAGTACTTC. It is translated as CASSFGQGVFEQYF. The chain is built from TRBV11-2 and TRBJ2-5, with 7 bases aligning to TRBD1. The DNA end is more similar to TRBJ2-7, so the J call may be wrong. CDR1 is SGHAT, CDR2 FQNNGV, per germline. This CDR3 comprises 14 residues.